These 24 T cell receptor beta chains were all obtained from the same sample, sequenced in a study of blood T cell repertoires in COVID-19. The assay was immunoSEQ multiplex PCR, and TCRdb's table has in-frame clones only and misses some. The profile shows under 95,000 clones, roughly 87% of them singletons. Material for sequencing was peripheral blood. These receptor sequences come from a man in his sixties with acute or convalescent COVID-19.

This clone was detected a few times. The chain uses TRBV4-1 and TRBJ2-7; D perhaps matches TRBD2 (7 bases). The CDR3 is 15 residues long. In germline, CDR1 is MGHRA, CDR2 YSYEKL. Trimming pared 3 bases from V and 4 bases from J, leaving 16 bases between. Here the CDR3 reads CASSHPSGGRYEQYF. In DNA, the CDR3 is TGCGCCAGCAGCCACCCCTCCGGGGGGCGTTACGAGCAGTACTTC.

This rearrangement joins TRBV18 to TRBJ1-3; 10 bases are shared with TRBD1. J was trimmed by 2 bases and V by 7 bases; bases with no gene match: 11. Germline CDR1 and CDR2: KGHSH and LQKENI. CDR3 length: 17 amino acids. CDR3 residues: CASWTGTGASPGNTIYF. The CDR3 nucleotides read TGTGCCAGCTGGACCGGGACAGGGGCCTCTCCTGGAAACACCATATATTTT.

CDR3 sequence (DNA): TGTGCCAGCAGTTACTCGCGGACTCAAGAGACCCAGTACTTC. Protein: CASSYSRTQETQYF. This sequence joins TRBV6-2 or TRBV6-3 and TRBJ2-5, with D perhaps matching TRBD2 (5 bases). V lost 0 bases to trimming and J lost 2 bases, with 7 bases between them. The germline V gene has CDR1 MNHEY and CDR2 SVGEGT. The CDR3 length is 14 residues.

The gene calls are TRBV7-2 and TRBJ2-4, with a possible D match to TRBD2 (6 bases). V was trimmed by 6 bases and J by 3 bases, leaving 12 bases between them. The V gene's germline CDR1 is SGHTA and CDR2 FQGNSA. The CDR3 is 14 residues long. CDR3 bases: TGTGCCAGCAGTTCCGGGGGAGTCAAAAACATTCAGTACTTC. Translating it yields CASSSGGVKNIQYF.

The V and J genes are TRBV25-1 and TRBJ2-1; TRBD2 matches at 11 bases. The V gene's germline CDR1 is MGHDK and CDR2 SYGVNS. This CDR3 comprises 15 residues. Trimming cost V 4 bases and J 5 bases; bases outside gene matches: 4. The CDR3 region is CASSGLAGGDNEQFF. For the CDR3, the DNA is TGTGCCAGCAGTGGTTTAGCGGGGGGGGACAATGAGCAGTTCTTC. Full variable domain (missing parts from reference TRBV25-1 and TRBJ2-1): EADIYQTPRYLVIGTGKKITLECSQTMGHDKMYWYQQDPGMELHLIHYSYGVNSTEKGDLSSESTVSRIRTEHFPLTLESARPSHTSQYLCASSGLAGGDNEQFFGPGTRLTVL.

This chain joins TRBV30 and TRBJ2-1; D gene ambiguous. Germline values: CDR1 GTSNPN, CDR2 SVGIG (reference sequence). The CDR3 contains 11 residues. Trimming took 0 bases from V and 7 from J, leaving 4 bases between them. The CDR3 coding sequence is TGTGCCTGGAGTGTACGGAATGAGCAGTTCTTC. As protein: CAWSVRNEQFF.

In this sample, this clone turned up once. In DNA, the CDR3 is TGTGCCAGCAGCGTAGCGGGCCAGGGGAACACTGAAGCTTTCTTT. Translating gives CASSVAGQGNTEAFF. The chain uses TRBV9 and TRBJ1-1; possibly TRBD1 for D (5 bases). CDR3 length: 15 amino acids. Germline CDR1 and CDR2: SGDLS and YYNGEE. V was pared by 0 bases and J by 1 base, with 10 bases between.

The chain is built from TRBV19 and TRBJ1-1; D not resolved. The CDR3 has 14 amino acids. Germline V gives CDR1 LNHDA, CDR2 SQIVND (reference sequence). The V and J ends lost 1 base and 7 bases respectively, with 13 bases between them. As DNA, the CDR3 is TGTGCCAGTAGTATAGCGTCCGGCCGACTTGAAGCTTTCTTT. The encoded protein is CASSIASGRLEAFF. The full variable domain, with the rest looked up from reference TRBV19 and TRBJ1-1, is DGGITQSPKYLFRKEGQNVTLSCEQNLNHDAMYWYRQDPGQGLRLIYYSQIVNDFQKGDIAEGYSVSREKKESFPLTVTSAQKNPTAFYLCASSIASGRLEAFFGQGTRLTVV.

The chain's CDR3 is CASSLVAPGQGNTGELFF. Here the CDR3 DNA reads TGTGCCAGCAGCTTAGTAGCCCCGGGACAGGGGAACACCGGGGAGCTGTTTTTT. V gene TRBV7-7 combines with J gene TRBJ2-2, with 9 bases fitting TRBD1. The germline V gene has CDR1 SSHAT and CDR2 FNYEAQ (reference sequence). The CDR3 totals 18 residues. V was pared by 1 base and J by 1 base, with 7 bases of the junction left unmatched.

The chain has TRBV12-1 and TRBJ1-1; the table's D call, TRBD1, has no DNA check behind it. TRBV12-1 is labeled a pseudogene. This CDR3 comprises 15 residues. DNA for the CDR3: TGTGCCAGCAGCCCCTGGACAGGGGGGAACACTGAAGCTTTCTTT. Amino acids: CASSPWTGGNTEAFF.

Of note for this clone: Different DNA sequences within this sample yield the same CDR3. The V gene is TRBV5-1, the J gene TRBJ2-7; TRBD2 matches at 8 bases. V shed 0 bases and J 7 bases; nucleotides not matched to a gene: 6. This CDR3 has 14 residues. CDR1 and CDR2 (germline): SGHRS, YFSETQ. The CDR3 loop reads CASSLVRGAGEQYF. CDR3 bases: TGCGCCAGCAGCTTGGTGCGGGGGGCGGGTGAGCAGTACTTC.

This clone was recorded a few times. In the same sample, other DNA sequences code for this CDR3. Written as DNA, the CDR3 is TGCAGTGCAACCTCAGGGCACGAGCAGTACTTC. Protein: CSATSGHEQYF. The chain recombines TRBV20-1 with TRBJ2-7; tentatively, D is TRBD1 (5 bases). Trimming removed 6 bases at V and 5 bases at J, with 11 bases between. The germline CDR1 and CDR2 sequences are DFQATT and SNEGSKA (reference sequence). The CDR3 sequence is 11 residues long.

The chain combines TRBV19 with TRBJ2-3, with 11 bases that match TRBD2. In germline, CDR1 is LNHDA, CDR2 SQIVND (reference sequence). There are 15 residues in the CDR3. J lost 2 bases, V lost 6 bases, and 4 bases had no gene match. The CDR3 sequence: CASRTTSGDTDTQYF. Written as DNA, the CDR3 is TGTGCCAGTAGGACGACTAGCGGGGACACAGATACGCAGTATTTT.

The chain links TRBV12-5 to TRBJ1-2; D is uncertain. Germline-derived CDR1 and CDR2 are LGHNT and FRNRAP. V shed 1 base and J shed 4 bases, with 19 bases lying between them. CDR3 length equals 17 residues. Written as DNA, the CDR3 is TGTGCTAGTGGTTTGGCCTCCCCCCTCGGGGTTACCTATGGCTACACCTTC. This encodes CASGLASPLGVTYGYTF.

CDR3 sequence reads: CASSLGGVDTYNSPLHF. The DNA for the CDR3 is TGTGCCAGCAGCTTGGGTGGGGTGGACACCTATAATTCACCCCTCCACTTT. V and J are TRBV5-6 and TRBJ1-6; tentative D call: TRBD1 (5 bases). V lost 0 bases and J lost 2, with 12 bases in between. The CDR3 spans 17 residues. Germline CDR1 SGHDT, CDR2 YYEEEE.

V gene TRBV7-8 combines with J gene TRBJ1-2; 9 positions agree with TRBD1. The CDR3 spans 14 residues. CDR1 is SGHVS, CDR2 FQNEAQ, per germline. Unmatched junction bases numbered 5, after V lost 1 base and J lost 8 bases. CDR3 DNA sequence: TGTGCCAGCAGCTTAGATCACAGGGGGCAAGGCTACACCTTC. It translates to CASSLDHRGQGYTF.

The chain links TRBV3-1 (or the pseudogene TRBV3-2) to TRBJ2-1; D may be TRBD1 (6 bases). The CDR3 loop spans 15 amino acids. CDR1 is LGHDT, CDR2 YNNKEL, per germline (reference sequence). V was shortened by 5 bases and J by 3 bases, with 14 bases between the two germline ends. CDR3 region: CASSYREPSYNEQFF. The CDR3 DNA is TGTGCCAGCAGCTACAGGGAACCCAGCTACAATGAGCAGTTCTTC.

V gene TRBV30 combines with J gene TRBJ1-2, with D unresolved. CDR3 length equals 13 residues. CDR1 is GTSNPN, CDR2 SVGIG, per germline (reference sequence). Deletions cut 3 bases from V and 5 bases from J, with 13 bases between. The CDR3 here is CAWRGGILYGYTF. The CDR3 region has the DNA TGTGCCTGGAGGGGCGGGATATTATATGGCTACACCTTC. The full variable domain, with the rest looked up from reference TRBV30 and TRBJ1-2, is SQTIHQWPATLVQPVGSPLSLECTVEGTSNPNLYWYRQAAGRGLQLLFYSVGIGQISSEVPQNLSASRPQDRQFILSSKKLLLSDSGFYLCAWRGGILYGYTFGSGTRLTVV.

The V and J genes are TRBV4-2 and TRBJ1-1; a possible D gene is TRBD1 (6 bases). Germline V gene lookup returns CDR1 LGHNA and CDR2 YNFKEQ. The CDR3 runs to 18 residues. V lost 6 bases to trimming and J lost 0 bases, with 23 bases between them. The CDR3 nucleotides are TGTGCCAGCAGACCAGTATTAAAAAGAGGGGGATTGAACACTGAAGCTTTCTTT. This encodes CASRPVLKRGGLNTEAFF.

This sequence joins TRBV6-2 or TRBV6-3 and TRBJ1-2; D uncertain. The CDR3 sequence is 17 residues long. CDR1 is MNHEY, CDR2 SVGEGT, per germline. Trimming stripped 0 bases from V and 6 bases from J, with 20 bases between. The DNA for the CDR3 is TGTGCCAGCAGTTACTCGAGTCGGCTTACCAAGCGGGATGGCTACACCTTC. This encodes CASSYSSRLTKRDGYTF.

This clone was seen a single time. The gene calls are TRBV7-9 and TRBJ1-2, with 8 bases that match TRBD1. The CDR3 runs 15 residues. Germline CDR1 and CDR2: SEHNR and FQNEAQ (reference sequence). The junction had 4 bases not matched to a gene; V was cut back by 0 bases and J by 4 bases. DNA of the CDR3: TGTGCCAGCAGCTTAGCGGGACAGGTGGGCTATGGCTACACCTTC. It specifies CASSLAGQVGYGYTF.

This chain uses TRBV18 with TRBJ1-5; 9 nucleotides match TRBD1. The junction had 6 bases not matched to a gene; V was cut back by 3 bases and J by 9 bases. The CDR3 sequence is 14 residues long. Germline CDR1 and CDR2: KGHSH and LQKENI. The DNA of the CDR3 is TGTGCCAGCTCACCCATGGACAGGGGAGGGCCCCAGCATTTT. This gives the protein CASSPMDRGGPQHF. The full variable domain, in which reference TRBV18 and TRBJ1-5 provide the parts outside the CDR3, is NAGVMQNPRHLVRRRGQEARLRCSPMKGHSHVYWYRQLPEEGLKFMVYLQKENIIDESGMPKERFSAEFPKEGPSILRIQQVVRGDSAAYFCASSPMDRGGPQHFGDGTRLSIL.

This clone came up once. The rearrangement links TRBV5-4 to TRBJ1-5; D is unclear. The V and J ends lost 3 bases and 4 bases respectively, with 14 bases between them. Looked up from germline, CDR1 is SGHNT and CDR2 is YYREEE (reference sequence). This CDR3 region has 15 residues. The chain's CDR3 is CASSSGPGANQPQHF. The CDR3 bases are TGTGCCAGCAGCTCCGGACCGGGAGCAAATCAGCCCCAGCATTTT.

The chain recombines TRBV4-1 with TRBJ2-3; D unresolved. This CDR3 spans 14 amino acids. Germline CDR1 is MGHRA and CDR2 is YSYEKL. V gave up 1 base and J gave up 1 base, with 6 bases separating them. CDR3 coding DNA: TGCGCCAGCAGCCAAGGGGCAGGCACAGATACGCAGTATTTT. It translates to CASSQGAGTDTQYF.